This T cell receptor beta chain was obtained from a study of T cell repertoires in cytomegalovirus infection. Study as a whole: Public signatures in TCR beta pointed to CMV infection and matching HLA type.

Whole-study findings and limits: In two of eight donors, the top clonotype was HLA-C-restricted CMV-specific.

The CDR3 has 13 residues. Germline lookup yields CDR1 SEHNR and CDR2 FQNEAQ (reference sequence). V lost 3 bases and J lost 3, with 8 bases in between. This clonotype was seen more than once but under ten times. The antigen is unknown. TCRdb ran MiXCR on the reads and lists one entry per CDR3 protein. Here the sample spans about 600,000 distinct CDR3 sequences, approximately 25% being singletons. The chain is built from TRBV7-9 and TRBJ1-2; no clear D. The source is a human donor in good health (CMV status not recorded). Some clones in this sample may be carry-over from other donors' samples. The source material was CD8+ T cells from PBMCs. CDR3 in amino acids: CASSFPKYYGYTF. In DNA form, the CDR3 reads TGTGCCAGCAGCTTTCCTAAATACTATGGCTACACCTTC. Filled out from reference TRBV7-9 and TRBJ1-2, the complete variable domain reads DTGVSQNPRHKITKRGQNVTFRCDPISEHNRLYWYRQTLGQGPEFLTYFQNEAQLEKSRLLSDRFSAERPKGSFSTLEIQRTEQGDSAMYLCASSFPKYYGYTFGSGTRLTVV.